These 8 T cell receptor beta chains were all obtained from the same sample, sequenced in a study of tumor-infiltrating lymphocytes in primary liver carcinoma. The researchers produced TCR beta cDNA from around 0.5 ug total RNA with a constant-region primer. Researchers made the TCR beta libraries by running three nested multiplex PCR rounds with slightly modified ARM-PCR. Investigators reported that the first two PCR rounds, at around 9 cycles each, used TRBV1-TRBV30 forward primers with a C-beta reverse primer. TCRdb reprocessed the multiplex PCR reads via MiXCR and lists one record per CDR3 protein. Of fewer than 85,000 distinct CDR3 sequences listed, about 75% are singletons. Each 20-30 mg portion of unsorted bulk tissue served as the source for co-extraction of RNA and DNA. Sequenced input: tumor-adjacent normal liver tissue. The receptors derive from a man between 35 and 55 years old with primary liver carcinoma and hepatitis B virus infection.

The sample holds one count of this clonotype. One end of the junction varies from germline; a read error may be responsible. The J gene is TRBJ1-1, the V gene TRBV6-5; D is possibly TRBD1 (6 bases). CDR1 MNHEY and CDR2 SVGAGI come from the germline V gene. The CDR3 extends over 14 amino acids. The CDR3 sequence: CASSYGGANTETFF. The CDR3, as DNA: TGTGCCAGCAGTTACGGGGGGGCGAATACTGAAACTTTCTTT.

Comments on this clonotype: A read error may explain this, as a much larger clone is one base away. V usage is TRBV28 and J usage is TRBJ2-3; D remains ambiguous. CDR1 is MDHEN, CDR2 SYDVKM, per germline. This CDR3 has 12 amino acids. The V end was cut by 9 bases, the J end by 1 base, with 8 bases between. Here the CDR3 reads CARSSGTDTQYF. The CDR3 DNA is TGTGCCAGGAGCTCGGGCACAGATACGCAGTATTTT.

A word on this clonotype: One end of the junction varies from germline; a read error may be responsible. The chain recombines TRBV7-8 with TRBJ2-3; tentative D call: TRBD2 (6 bases). The CDR3 contains 13 residues. Germline values: CDR1 SGHVS, CDR2 FQNEAQ. CDR3 in amino acids: CASWGVDEDTQCF. The CDR3 nucleotides are TGTGCCAGTTGGGGGGTGGACGAGGATACGCAGTGCTTT.

Worth noting for this clonotype: The CDR3 end shows no conserved phenylalanine or tryptophan, and so a read error is likely. The chain links TRBV11-2 to TRBJ2-3; 7 positions agree with TRBD1. The J call is in doubt because the DNA end fits TRBJ1-5 better. This CDR3 has 14 residues. Germline V gene data show CDR1 as SGHAT and CDR2 as FQNNGV. CDR3 DNA sequence: TGTGCCAGCAGTTTTCGGGACAGTACAGATACGCAGCATTCT. Translated, it gives CASSFRDSTDTQHS.

A note on this clonotype: This may be a read error: a much more frequent sequence differs by one nucleotide. CDR3 in DNA: TGTGCCAGCAACTTAGGGCGGGAGGGCCACGATGAGCAGTTCTTC. As protein: CASNLGREGHDEQFF. The V call is TRBV11-2, the J call TRBJ2-1, with 9 bases matching TRBD2. The germline V gene encodes CDR1 SGHAT and CDR2 FQNNGV. This CDR3 contains 15 residues.

The rearrangement uses TRBV10-3 and TRBJ2-7; no clear D. The CDR3 is 12 residues long. Germline V lookup: CDR1 ENHRY, CDR2 SYGVKD. V lost 5 bases, J lost 10 bases, and 15 bases lay in between. Written as DNA, the CDR3 is TGTGCCATCAGTAAAACCGGGCAAGACCAGTACTTC. Residues: CAISKTGQDQYF.

The chain carries TRBV11-2 and TRBJ1-1; D remains ambiguous. This CDR3 has 14 residues. Trimming took off 3 bases at V and 6 bases at J, with 14 bases between the two ends. Germline values: CDR1 SGHAT, CDR2 FQNNGV. The CDR3 DNA reads as TGTGCCAGCAGCTTGTTGGTTCACCAGGCTGAAGCTTTCTTT. Protein product: CASSLLVHQAEAFF.

This clonotype turned up a few times. One end of the junction varies from germline; a read error may be responsible. The chain carries TRBV11-2 and TRBJ2-7, with D possibly being TRBD2 (5 bases). Germline CDR1 and CDR2: SGHAT and FQNNGV. CDR3 length: 15 residues. In DNA, the CDR3 is TGTGCCAGCAACTTACGATGGACTGGGGAAAACGAGCAGTACTTC. Amino acids: CASNLRWTGENEQYF.